The 8 T cell receptor beta chains below were found in one sample sequenced in a study of response to subunit inactivated influenza vaccine (dated 2018 in TCRdb). The library relied on RT-PCR. TCRdb records Illumina HiSeq 2500 as the sequencer. In-frame beta chains were kept once TCRdb had trimmed the public reads at Q25 with fastp and called clones with MiXCR. Records with the same CDR3 protein are collapsed into one entry carrying the most frequent genes and DNA. This sample has 450,000 to 600,000 distinct CDR3 sequences in its table, and approximately 15% of those were observed once. Jointly, the top ten make up 3% of the sample. The sequencing here drew on CD4+ T cells sorted from PBMCs, taken roughly 24 months after vaccination. The source of these receptors is a man aged 50-75 years who received an inactivated influenza vaccine. Donor details come from another sample of the same person, matched by shared clones.

This CDR3 is CAWSVGSSGANVLTF. The CDR3 DNA reads TGTGCCTGGAGTGTAGGCTCTTCTGGGGCCAACGTCCTGACTTTC. V is TRBV30 and J is TRBJ2-6; no firm D call. The CDR3 length is 15 residues. The germline gives CDR1 GTSNPN, CDR2 SVGIG (reference sequence). V lost 0 bases to trimming and J lost 1 base, with 7 bases between them. The variable domain in full, with the rest retrieved from reference TRBV30 and TRBJ2-6, is SQTIHQWPATLVQPVGSPLSLECTVEGTSNPNLYWYRQAAGRGLQLLFYSVGIGQISSEVPQNLSASRPQDRQFILSSKKLLLSDSGFYLCAWSVGSSGANVLTFGAGSRLTVL.

This clonotype was counted a few times. V and J are TRBV10-3 and TRBJ2-3; D is ambiguous. The CDR3 loop spans 13 amino acids. Germline lookup yields CDR1 ENHRY and CDR2 SYGVKD. With 4 bases removed from V and 1 base from J, the gap between germline ends came to 6 bases. For the CDR3, the DNA is TGTGCCATCAGTGGGTGGGGCACAGATACGCAGTATTTT. The encoded protein is CAISGWGTDTQYF.

This clonotype was counted at least ten times. This chain joins TRBV2 and TRBJ2-7; perhaps TRBD1 as D (6 bases). The CDR3 totals 12 residues. V dropped 6 bases and J dropped 11 bases, with 17 bases sitting between them. Germline V gene data show CDR1 as SNHLY and CDR2 as FYNNEI. Written as DNA, the CDR3 is TGTGCCAGCAGCGGCACAGGGCAGGCAGAGTACTTC. Its translation is CASSGTGQAEYF.

This clonotype showed up just a few times. This chain links TRBV29-1 with TRBJ2-1, with 12 bases aligning to TRBD2. Germline CDR1 SQVTM, CDR2 ANQGSEA. This CDR3 is 19 amino acids long. V was pared by 7 bases and J by 0 bases, with 16 bases of the junction left unmatched. The CDR3 DNA is TGCAGCGCCCCGACTAGCGGGAGTCAGGGGGGTGGCTCCTACAATGAGCAGTTCTTC. Translated: CSAPTSGSQGGGSYNEQFF.

This chain connects TRBV7-8 to TRBJ1-4; D ambiguous. Germline CDR1 SGHVS, CDR2 FQNEAQ. Trimming left V 5 bases short and J 3 bases short, with 13 bases between. This CDR3 has 15 residues. The CDR3 region is CASSTKRGPNEKLFF. The DNA of the CDR3 is TGTGCCAGCAGCACAAAAAGAGGCCCTAATGAAAAACTGTTTTTT.

The gene calls are TRBV20-1 and TRBJ2-1, with 8 nucleotides matching TRBD2. Germline CDR1 DFQATT, CDR2 SNEGSKA (reference sequence). Losses at the gene ends were 6 bases for V and 8 bases for J; bases not matched to a gene: 15. The length of the CDR3 is 15 residues. The CDR3 bases are TGCAGTGCCCGGGGGGGAACCACCTTTATAGATGAGCAGTTCTTC. Translating gives CSARGGTTFIDEQFF.

The chain has TRBV2 and TRBJ2-2; the D gene could be TRBD1 or TRBD2 (6 bases each). Germline V lookup: CDR1 SNHLY, CDR2 FYNNEI. The CDR3 sequence is 14 residues long. Deletions cut 5 bases from V and 7 bases from J, with 14 bases between. CDR3 nucleotide sequence: TGTGCCAGCAGTTGGAGGGGGGCCCACGGGGAGCTGTTTTTT. Protein: CASSWRGAHGELFF.

The CDR3 spells CASFPSGTGQGTEAFF. DNA of the CDR3: TGTGCCAGCTTCCCCTCGGGGACAGGGCAGGGCACTGAAGCTTTCTTT. This chain joins TRBV18 and TRBJ1-1, with TRBD1 matching over 9 bases. J lost 4 bases, V lost 7 bases, and 13 bases had no gene match. Per germline, CDR1 KGHSH and CDR2 LQKENI. The CDR3 runs to 16 residues.